These T cell receptor beta chains were read from a single sample in a study of CD8 T cells in ankylosing spondylitis. TCRdb re-called the 5' RACE reads through MiXCR, storing one row per CDR3 protein. The sample includes 210,000 or so distinct CDR3 sequences, roughly 8.2% seen only once; the top ten take approximately 4.8%. Sample: blood, either unsorted or a sorted T cell fraction (not recorded which). These receptor sequences come from a female donor with ankylosing spondylitis or in good health (not recorded which). CDR3s include the opening cysteine and the closing phenylalanine or tryptophan. D genes are given only for firm matches. The size field is filled for only some rows; it gives once, few, many or a size class.

cdr3_nt: TGTGCCAGCAGTTCCCACGGGACTGTGCAGTTCTTC
cdr3_aa: CASSSHGTVQFF
j_call: TRBJ2-1
v_call: TRBV6-5
clone_size: many
d_call: NA

cdr3_nt: TGTGCCAGCAGCTTGGAGTCGACAGGGGGAAGGCAGTACTTC
cdr3_aa: CASSLESTGGRQYF
j_call: TRBJ2-7
v_call: TRBV11-2
clone_size: few
d_call: TRBD1

cdr3_nt: TGTGCCACCAGTGATTTGATCATCGGGGAGCTGTTTTTT
cdr3_aa: CATSDLIIGELFF
j_call: TRBJ2-2
v_call: TRBV24-1
clone_size: NA
d_call: NA

cdr3_nt: TGCAGCGTTGAGCAGGTTAACACAGATACGCAGTATTTT
cdr3_aa: CSVEQVNTDTQYF
j_call: TRBJ2-3
v_call: TRBV29-1
clone_size: many
d_call: NA

cdr3_nt: TGTGCCAGCAGCTCTCTACTGAGCTCCTACGAGCAGTACTTC
cdr3_aa: CASSSLLSSYEQYF
j_call: TRBJ2-7
v_call: TRBV5-5
clone_size: many
d_call: NA

cdr3_nt: TGTGCCAGCAGCTTAGGGGACAGGAAGAACACTGAAGCTTTCTTT
cdr3_aa: CASSLGDRKNTEAFF
j_call: TRBJ1-1
v_call: TRBV7-9
clone_size: NA
d_call: TRBD1

cdr3_nt: TGCGCCAGCAGCTTAGGCCTAGCGGGAGCGTGGTACGAGCAGTACTTC
cdr3_aa: CASSLGLAGAWYEQYF
j_call: TRBJ2-7
v_call: TRBV5-1
clone_size: many
d_call: TRBD2

cdr3_nt: TGTGCCAGCAGCCTTTCGCAGGGGGTCTACAATGAGCAGTTCTTC
cdr3_aa: CASSLSQGVYNEQFF
j_call: TRBJ2-1
v_call: TRBV3-1
clone_size: many
d_call: TRBD1

cdr3_nt: TGTGCCAGCAGCCCTGGACAGGGGGGCTACGAGCAGTACTTC
cdr3_aa: CASSPGQGGYEQYF
j_call: TRBJ2-7
v_call: TRBV5-4
clone_size: many
d_call: TRBD1

cdr3_nt: TGTGCCACCAGCAGAGGCGGATATAGCAATCAGCCCCAGCATTTT
cdr3_aa: CATSRGGYSNQPQHF
j_call: TRBJ1-5
v_call: TRBV15
clone_size: many
d_call: NA

cdr3_nt: TGTGCCAGCTCACCTCGGACCCAGAGTTCTGGAAACACCATATATTTT
cdr3_aa: CASSPRTQSSGNTIYF
j_call: TRBJ1-3
v_call: TRBV18
clone_size: few
d_call: NA

cdr3_nt: TGTGCCAGCTCACCCTCTGGGACGGCTGTCCACGAGCAGTACTTC
cdr3_aa: CASSPSGTAVHEQYF
j_call: TRBJ2-7
v_call: TRBV18
clone_size: few
d_call: NA